What follows are 8 T cell receptor beta chains derived from one specimen sequenced in a study of identical twins. MiXCR, run by TCRdb on the 5' RACE reads, gives a single entry per CDR3 protein. The sample records around 510,000 distinct CDR3 sequences, roughly an eighth being singletons. This sample also appeared in a second study, on yellow fever vaccine responses in identical twins.

The sample taken for sequencing was CD4+ T cells sorted from blood. The receptors originated from a young woman in good health.

This clonotype was recorded a few times. V gene TRBV27 combines with J gene TRBJ2-1; D perhaps matches TRBD2 (6 bases). Trimming removed 8 bases at V and 12 bases at J, with 17 bases between. CDR1 and CDR2 from the germline V gene are MNHEY and SMNVEV (reference sequence). The CDR3 is 12 residues long. CDR3 in DNA: TGTGCCAGCGGTGTACGGGACTCCGGGCAGTTCTTC. It is translated as CASGVRDSGQFF.

This clonotype was picked up many times. J is TRBJ2-5 and V is TRBV10-3, with 8 bases that match TRBD1. The CDR3 is made up of 17 amino acids. V shed 2 bases, J shed 4 bases, and the junction held 12 bases outside the gene matches. Per germline, CDR1 ENHRY and CDR2 SYGVKD. This CDR3 is CAISEGQSGQEGETQYF. The CDR3 nucleotides are TGTGCCATCAGTGAGGGGCAGTCGGGACAGGAGGGAGAGACCCAGTACTTC.

The rearrangement joins TRBV5-1 to TRBJ2-7, with D perhaps TRBD1 (5 bases). The germline gives CDR1 SGHRS, CDR2 YFSETQ. V lost 4 bases, J lost 2 bases, and 13 bases lay in between. There are 14 residues in the CDR3. CDR3 nucleotide sequence: TGCGCCAGCAGCAACGGAGACAGCCCCTACGAGCAGTACTTC. Protein: CASSNGDSPYEQYF.

Only a few counts were recorded for this clonotype. V and J are TRBV5-4 and TRBJ2-1; tentative D call: TRBD1 (6 bases). CDR3 size: 17 residues. The ends were cut back, 4 bases at V and 0 bases at J, with 17 bases in the middle. CDR1 SGHNT and CDR2 YYREEE come from the germline V gene (reference sequence). CDR3 sequence (DNA): TGTGCCAGCAGCCATAAACAGGGTCCTAGCTCCTACAATGAGCAGTTCTTC. Amino acids: CASSHKQGPSSYNEQFF.

This clonotype was counted between two and nine times. This rearrangement joins TRBV9 to TRBJ2-7; TRBD1 matches at 7 bases. The J segment lost 0 bases and the V segment lost 4 bases, leaving 7 bases of the junction unmatched. Germline CDR1 reads SGDLS; CDR2 reads YYNGEE. The length of the CDR3 is 15 residues. The CDR3 protein is CASSPTGKGSYEQYF. The DNA of the CDR3 is TGTGCCAGCAGCCCGACAGGGAAAGGCTCCTACGAGCAGTACTTC. The full variable domain, completed using reference TRBV9 and TRBJ2-7, is DSGVTQTPKHLITATGQRVTLRCSPRSGDLSVYWYQQSLDQGLQFLIQYYNGEERAKGNILERFSAQQFPDLHSELNLSSLELGDSALYFCASSPTGKGSYEQYFGPGTRLTVT.

Only a few counts were recorded for this clonotype. This chain links TRBV6-5 with TRBJ2-5; TRBD2 matches 9 bases. The CDR3 is 17 residues long. Germline trimming cut 2 bases from V and 7 bases from J; bases unmatched to any gene: 14. The germline gives CDR1 MNHEY, CDR2 SVGAGI. CDR3 sequence (DNA): TGTGCCAGCAGTTACCCTACAGCGGGAGGAAGCCCCGGGACCCAGTACTTC. As protein: CASSYPTAGGSPGTQYF.

This clonotype was counted many times. V gene TRBV10-1 combines with J gene TRBJ2-1, with a tentative D call TRBD2 (5 bases). The CDR3 is 15 amino acids. Germline CDR1 and CDR2: WNHNN and SYGVQD (reference sequence). Trimming stripped 3 bases from V and 4 bases from J, with 13 bases between. The CDR3 sequence is CASSDRSTGYNEQFF. The CDR3 DNA follows: TGCGCCAGCAGTGACCGATCGACGGGGTACAATGAGCAGTTCTTC.

This sequence joins TRBV7-9 and TRBJ2-4; no clear D gene. The germline gives CDR1 SEHNR, CDR2 FQNEAQ (reference sequence). Trimming left V 5 bases short and J 8 bases short, with 13 bases between. The CDR3 length is 13 residues. The CDR3 DNA is TGTGCCAGCAGCCACGGACCTAGGGACATTCAGTACTTC. Its translation: CASSHGPRDIQYF.